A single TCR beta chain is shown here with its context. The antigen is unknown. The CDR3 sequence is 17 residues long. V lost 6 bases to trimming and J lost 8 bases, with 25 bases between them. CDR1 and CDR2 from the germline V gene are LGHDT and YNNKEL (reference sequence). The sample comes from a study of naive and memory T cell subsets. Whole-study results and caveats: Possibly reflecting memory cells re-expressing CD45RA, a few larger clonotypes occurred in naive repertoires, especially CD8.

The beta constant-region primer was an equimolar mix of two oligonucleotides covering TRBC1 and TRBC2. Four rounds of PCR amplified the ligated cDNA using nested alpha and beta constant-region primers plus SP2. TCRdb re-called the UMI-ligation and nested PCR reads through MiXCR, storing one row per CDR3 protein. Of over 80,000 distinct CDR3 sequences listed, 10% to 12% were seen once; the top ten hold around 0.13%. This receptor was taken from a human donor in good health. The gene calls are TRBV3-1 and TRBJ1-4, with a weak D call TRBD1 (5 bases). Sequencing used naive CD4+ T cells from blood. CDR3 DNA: TGTGCCAGCAGACTCACAGCTAAAAGGGGAGGAGGAGAAAAACTGTTTTTT. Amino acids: CASRLTAKRGGGEKLFF.